This T cell receptor beta chain derives from a study of OX40 agonist ivuxolimab in advanced cancers. The wider study: Past anti-PD-1, anti-PD-L1 or anti-CTLA-4 therapy was accepted, and 30% to 50% had received some.

With 0 bases removed from V and 4 bases from J, the gap between germline ends came to 12 bases. Germline CDR1 reads SEHNR; CDR2 reads FQNEAQ (reference sequence). This CDR3 comprises 15 residues. The data were produced by immunoSEQ multiplex PCR, yet TCRdb's version contains in-frame clones alone and is incomplete. Of tens of thousands of clones listed, around 90% are singletons. Blood draws occurred at baseline, cycle 4 day 1, and cycle 7 day 1. This clonotype originated in an adult with an advanced solid tumor such as melanoma, head and neck, liver or kidney cancer. The sequenced sample was CD4+ or CD8+ T cells sorted from blood, obtained in a trial of the OX40 agonist ivuxolimab. The chain combines TRBV7-9 with TRBJ1-2; the D is unclear. For the CDR3, the DNA is TGTGCCAGCAGCTTAGCGGGGATTGAGGGCTATGGCTACACCTTC. Residues: CASSLAGIEGYGYTF.